This record concerns one TCR beta chain sequence. This receptor's antigen is unknown. Qualities for individual bases were not recorded, and no much larger clone is one base off. The sample originates from a study of graft-versus-host responses after intestinal transplantation (TCRdb year 2021). With regard to the full study: The transplants that recipients got were multivisceral, liver-intestinal, or isolated intestinal. Anti-thymocyte globulin induction was given to all recipients, followed by maintenance tacrolimus and steroids for roughly 3 years. After intestinal transplantation, graft-versus-host and host-versus-graft alloreactive T cell clones in the graft, circulation and bone marrow were tracked using bulk TCR-beta CDR3 sequencing. To identify alloreactive clones, pre-transplant mixed lymphocyte reaction products were sequenced and then compared with unstimulated pre-transplant donor and recipient T cells. The cohort enrolled about two dozen intestinal transplant recipients including one retransplant, and a few patients lacking pretransplant specimens were excluded. Donor T cell macrochimerism was defined as a peak of at least 4% donor T cells among recipient peripheral blood mononuclear cells. Rather than going through the commercial service, samples from three later patients were sequenced in-house on an Illumina MiSeq and processed with MiXCR. Beyond this particular receptor, the publication reports: GvH clones were detected in recipient bone marrow, and some of these GvH clones were observed earlier in ileal mucosa or blood, consistent with an intestinal mucosal origin. Early after transplant, peak levels of circulating GvH clones were associated with declines in HvG clones. In the allografts of patients with donor T cell macrochimerism, GvH to HvG T cell clonal ratios were high. The conclusions were limited by the relatively low number and heterogeneity of the intestinal transplant patients.

Relative to germline, V is 7 bases shorter and J is 7 bases shorter, with 20 bases between their ends. Inclusive of the bounding cysteine and phenylalanine, the CDR3 is 15 residues long. Only CDR3 DNA remains: 45 bases, in frame from the first base. The germline V gene specifies SNHLY as CDR1 and FYNNEI as CDR2. The time point label on this specimen signifies: cells obtained before transplantation from donor or recipient. CD3+CD4+ and CD3+CD8+ populations were FACS-sorted from unstimulated pre-transplant donor and recipient cells taken from spleen or lymph nodes. The library relied on the immunoSEQ multiplex PCR assay. For most patients, genomic DNA was isolated with the Qiagen DNeasy Blood and Tissue Kit and sent frozen to Adaptive Biotechnologies for TCR sequencing. For most patients, genomic DNA was subjected to high-throughput TCR-beta CDR3 sequencing by Adaptive Biotechnologies. The original methods were these. TCR sequencing data for 15 to 20 patients were retrieved from Adaptive's ImmunoSEQ software; a few other patients were processed with MiXCR and VDJtools. CD4 versus CD8 sorting errors were corrected by removing sequences found in both subsets at a frequency ratio below 5:1. CDR3 nucleotide sequences shared between donor and recipient were removed because their origin could not be assigned. At least 2-fold expansion over unstimulated cells and a minimum CFSE-low frequency of 0.002% (template counts) or 0.001% (read counts) were required for clones to be classified as alloreactive. Clones were considered mappable if detected in sequenced pre-transplant spleen, lymph node, or MLR CFSE-low populations of the donor or recipient. Cumulative frequency of alloreactive clones was calculated as a percentage of all sequences weighted by copy number. TCRdb limited this immuneACCESS table to in-frame rearrangements with V and J called. A share of clones is missing; checked studies link under half to unresolved V genes, and the rest is unexplained. The DNA gave D and trimming, while V, J and clone size come from that table. The sample data list 45,000 to 65,000 clones, and 90% to 95% of these were observed just once. The top ten hold 0.35% to 0.45% of the sample.

This specimen consisted of unstimulated CD4+ T cells sorted from spleen or lymph node cells, obtained before transplant. The receptor comes from a human donor who was the organ donor for an intestinal transplant. Recombination joined TRBV2 with TRBJ2-1; TRBD1 could be the D gene, as 5 bases match. The sequenced DNA is TGTGCCAGCACCCACGCAGGGAAGGTTTCGAATGAGCAGTTCTTC. Translated, this gives CASTHAGKVSNEQFF. When the CDR3 is completed using the reference TRBV2 and TRBJ2-1 genes on either side, the full variable domain is EPEVTQTPSHQVTQMGQEVILRCVPISNHLYFYWYRQILGQKVEFLVSFYNNEISEKSEIFDDQFSVERPDGSNFTLKIRSTKLEDSAMYFCASTHAGKVSNEQFFGPGTRLTVL.